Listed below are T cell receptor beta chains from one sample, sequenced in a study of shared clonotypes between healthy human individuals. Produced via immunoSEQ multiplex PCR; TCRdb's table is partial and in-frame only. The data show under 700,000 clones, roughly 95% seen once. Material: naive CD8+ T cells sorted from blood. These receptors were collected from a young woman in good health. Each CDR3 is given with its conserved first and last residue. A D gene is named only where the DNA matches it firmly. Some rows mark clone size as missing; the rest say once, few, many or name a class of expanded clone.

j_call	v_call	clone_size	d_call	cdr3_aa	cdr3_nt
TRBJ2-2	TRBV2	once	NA	CASSEVGANTGELFF	TGTGCCAGCAGTGAAGTTGGCGCGAACACCGGGGAGCTGTTTTTT
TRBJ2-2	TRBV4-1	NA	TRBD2	CASSQDSGSLFGELFF	TGCGCCAGCAGCCAAGATAGCGGGAGTCTTTTCGGGGAGCTGTTTTTT
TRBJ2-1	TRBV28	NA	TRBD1	CASSAGTGPVEQFF	TGTGCCAGCAGTGCCGGGACAGGGCCTGTTGAGCAGTTCTTC
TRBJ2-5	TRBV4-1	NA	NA	CASSQPPAGDQETQYF	TGCGCCAGCAGCCAACCCCCGGCAGGGGACCAAGAGACCCAGTACTTC
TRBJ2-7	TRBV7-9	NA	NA	CASSIRGIIETYEQYF	TGTGCCAGCAGCATAAGGGGGATTATAGAAACCTACGAGCAGTACTTC
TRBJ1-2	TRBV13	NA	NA	CASSLVTGLRGYTF	TGTGCCAGCAGCTTGGTTACAGGGCTACGGGGCTACACCTTC
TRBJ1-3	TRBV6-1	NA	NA	CASSGIPRTIYF	TGTGCCAGCAGTGGTATCCCCCGGACCATATATTTT
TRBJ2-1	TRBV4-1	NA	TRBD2	CASSQEGRGLAEYNEQFF	TGCGCCAGCAGCCAAGAGGGTCGGGGTCTAGCGGAGTACAATGAGCAGTTCTTC
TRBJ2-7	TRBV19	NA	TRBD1	CASQPGQGEGYEQYF	TGTGCCAGTCAACCCGGACAGGGTGAGGGTTACGAGCAGTACTTC
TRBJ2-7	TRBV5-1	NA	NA	CASSLSTGAYEQYF	TGCGCCAGCAGCTTGTCGACTGGGGCCTACGAGCAGTACTTC
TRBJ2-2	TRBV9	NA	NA	CASSPLYTGELFF	TGTGCCAGCAGCCCACTTTACACCGGGGAGCTGTTTTTT
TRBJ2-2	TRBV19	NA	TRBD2	CASTSGGTGELFF	TGTGCCTCGACTAGCGGGGGAACCGGGGAGCTGTTTTTT
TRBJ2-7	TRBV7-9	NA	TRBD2	CASSWLAGEPYEQYF	TGTGCCAGCAGCTGGCTAGCGGGAGAACCCTACGAGCAGTACTTC
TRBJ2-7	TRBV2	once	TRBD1	CASSEDRGRIYEQYF	TGTGCCAGCAGTGAAGACAGGGGGCGAATCTACGAGCAGTACTTC
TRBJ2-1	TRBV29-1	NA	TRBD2	CSVDGSGIRSDEQFF	TGCAGCGTTGACGGTAGCGGGATTAGAAGCGATGAGCAGTTCTTC
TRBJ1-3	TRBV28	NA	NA	CASSFRSDGNTIYF	TGTGCCAGCAGTTTTCGCTCGGACGGAAACACCATATATTTT
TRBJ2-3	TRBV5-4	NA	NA	CASSLRQDPTDTQYF	TGTGCCAGCAGCCTGAGGCAGGACCCCACAGATACGCAGTATTTT
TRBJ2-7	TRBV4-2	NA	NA	CASSQEEGGNTYEQYF	TGTGCCAGCAGCCAAGAGGAGGGGGGTAATACCTACGAGCAGTACTTC
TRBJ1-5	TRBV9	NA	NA	CASSVGGAGNQPQHF	TGTGCCAGCAGCGTAGGGGGGGCTGGCAATCAGCCCCAGCATTTT
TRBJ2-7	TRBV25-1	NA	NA	CASSTDSGDEQYF	TGTGCCAGCAGTACTGATTCAGGGGACGAGCAGTACTTC
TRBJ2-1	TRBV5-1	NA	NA	CASRTDARGEQFF	TGCGCCAGCAGGACAGACGCTAGGGGTGAGCAGTTCTTC
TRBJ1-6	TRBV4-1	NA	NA	CASSQEAQLGGYNSPLHF	TGCGCCAGCAGCCAAGAAGCACAGTTGGGGGGTTATAATTCACCCCTCCACTTT
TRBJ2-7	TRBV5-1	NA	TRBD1	CASSLTGVGYEQYF	TGCGCCAGCAGCTTGACAGGGGTCGGGTACGAGCAGTACTTC
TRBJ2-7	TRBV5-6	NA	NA	CASSLASLNDIYSYEQYF	TGTGCCAGCAGCTTGGCGTCCCTCAATGACATATATTCCTACGAGCAGTACTTC
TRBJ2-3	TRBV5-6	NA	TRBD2	CASSSSAGRAYF	TGTGCCAGCAGCTCATCTGCGGGGAGGGCGTATTTT
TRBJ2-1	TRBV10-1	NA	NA	CASSELVNNEQFF	TGCGCCAGCAGTGAGTTGGTGAACAATGAGCAGTTCTTC
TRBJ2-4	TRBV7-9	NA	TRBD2	CASTVGGRDIQYF	TGTGCCAGCACAGTTGGCGGGAGAGACATTCAGTACTTC
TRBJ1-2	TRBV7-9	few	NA	CASSLGVGEYGYTF	TGTGCCAGCAGCTTAGGAGTGGGGGAGTATGGCTACACCTTC
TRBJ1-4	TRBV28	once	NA	CASSPPPQDPTNEKLFF	TGTGCCAGCAGTCCGCCCCCACAGGACCCAACTAATGAAAAACTGTTTTTT
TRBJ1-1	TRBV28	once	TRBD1	CASSLDRWGTEAFF	TGTGCCAGCAGTTTGGACAGGTGGGGCACTGAAGCTTTCTTT
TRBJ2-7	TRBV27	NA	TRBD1	CASSLRGHSYEQYF	TGTGCCAGCAGTTTAAGGGGGCACTCCTACGAGCAGTACTTC
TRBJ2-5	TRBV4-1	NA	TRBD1	CASSWGSILQGAQYF	TGCGCCAGCAGCTGGGGTAGCATCCTCCAGGGGGCCCAGTACTTC
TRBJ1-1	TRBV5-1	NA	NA	CASSFQGVEAFF	TGCGCCAGCAGCTTTCAGGGTGTTGAAGCTTTCTTT
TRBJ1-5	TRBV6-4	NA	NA	CASSDSSLRGNQPQHF	TGTGCCAGCAGTGACTCGTCTCTAAGGGGGAATCAGCCCCAGCATTTT
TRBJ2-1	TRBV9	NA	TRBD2	CASTPGGSYNEQFF	TGTGCCAGCACTCCGGGAGGATCATACAATGAGCAGTTCTTC
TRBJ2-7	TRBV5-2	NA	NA	CASSQSGQGNHEQHF	TGCGCCAGCAGCCAATCGGGACAGGGGAACCACGAGCAGCACTTC
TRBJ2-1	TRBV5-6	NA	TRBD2	CASSAEASGSWGEQFF	TGTGCCAGCAGCGCGGAAGCTAGCGGGAGTTGGGGTGAGCAGTTCTTC
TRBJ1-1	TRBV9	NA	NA	CASSVEAGTEAFF	TGTGCCAGCAGCGTAGAGGCCGGAACTGAAGCTTTCTTT
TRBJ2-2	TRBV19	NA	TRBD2	CATETSSGYRTGELFF	TGTGCCACCGAGACCTCTAGCGGTTATCGCACCGGGGAGCTGTTTTTT
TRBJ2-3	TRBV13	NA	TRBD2	CASSKEGSGRAADTQYF	TGTGCCAGCAGCAAGGAGGGTAGCGGGAGGGCCGCAGATACGCAGTATTTT
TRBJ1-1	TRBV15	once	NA	CATSRDTRSTEAFF	TGTGCCACCAGCAGAGATACCAGAAGCACTGAAGCTTTCTTT
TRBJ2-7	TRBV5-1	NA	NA	CASSLGDPYEQYF	TGCGCCAGCAGCTTGGGGGACCCCTACGAGCAGTACTTC
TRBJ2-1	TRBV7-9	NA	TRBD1	CASSPGQGVDEQFF	TGTGCCAGCAGCCCGGGACAGGGGGTAGATGAGCAGTTCTTC
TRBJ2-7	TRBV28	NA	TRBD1	CASSRDRGYEQYF	TGTGCCAGCAGCCGGGACAGGGGCTACGAGCAGTACTTC
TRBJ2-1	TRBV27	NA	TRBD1	CASSLIWRQGYNEQFF	TGTGCCAGCAGTTTGATTTGGAGACAGGGTTACAATGAGCAGTTCTTC
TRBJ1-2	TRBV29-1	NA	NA	CSVEGGRDGYGYTF	TGCAGCGTTGAGGGGGGCAGGGACGGCTATGGCTACACCTTC
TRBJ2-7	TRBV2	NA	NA	CASIPDASSYEQYF	TGTGCCAGCATCCCGGATGCGAGCTCCTACGAGCAGTACTTC